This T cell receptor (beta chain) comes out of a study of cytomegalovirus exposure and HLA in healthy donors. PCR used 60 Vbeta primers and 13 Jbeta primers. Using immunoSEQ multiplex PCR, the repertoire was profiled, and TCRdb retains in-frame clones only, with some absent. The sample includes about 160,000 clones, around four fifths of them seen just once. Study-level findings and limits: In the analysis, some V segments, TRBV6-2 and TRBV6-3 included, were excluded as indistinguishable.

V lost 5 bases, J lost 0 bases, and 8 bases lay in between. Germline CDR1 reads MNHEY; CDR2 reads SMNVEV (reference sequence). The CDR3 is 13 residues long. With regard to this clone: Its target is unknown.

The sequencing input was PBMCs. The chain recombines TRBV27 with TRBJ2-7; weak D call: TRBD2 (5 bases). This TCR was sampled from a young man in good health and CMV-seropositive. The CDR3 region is CASSPGLSYEQYF. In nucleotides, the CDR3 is TGTGCCAGCAGTCCAGGACTCTCCTACGAGCAGTACTTC.